Listed below are T cell receptor beta chains from one sample, sequenced in a study of blood T cell repertoires in COVID-19. Data came from immunoSEQ multiplex PCR; TCRdb stores just in-frame clones and leaves some out. The table records a few hundred thousand clones, about 87% of them present only once. The sequenced sample was peripheral blood. These receptor sequences come from a woman in her 30s with COVID-19, enrolled during active disease. Both conserved end residues are part of each CDR3. D genes are given only for firm matches. Rows give clone size only sometimes, using once, few, many, or a class for an expanded clone.

TRBJ1-5	TRBV12-3/TRBV12-4	.	.	TGTGCCAGCCGTCGACAGGCAAATCAGCCCCAGCATTTT	CASRRQANQPQHF
TRBJ2-1	TRBV10-2	.	.	TGCGCCAGCAGACGACTAGGGTTGACCGATGAGCAGTTCTTC	CASRRLGLTDEQFF
TRBJ2-7	TRBV4-1	.	.	TGCGCCAGCAGCCAAGAAAGAGCGCCTTCCTACGAGCAGTACTTC	CASSQERAPSYEQYF
TRBJ2-7	TRBV28	once	TRBD1	TGTGCCAGCAGTGCCGGGGACAGAAATTACGAGCAGTACTTC	CASSAGDRNYEQYF
TRBJ1-1	TRBV5-6	.	.	TGTGCCAGCAGCCCAGAACCAGGGTTTGACACTGAAGCTTTCTTT	CASSPEPGFDTEAFF
TRBJ1-4	TRBV7-8	many	TRBD1	TGTGCCAGCAGCTCCTTTGGACAGGGTAGAGAAAAACTGTTTTTT	CASSSFGQGREKLFF
TRBJ2-1	TRBV19	.	.	TGTGCCAGTAGTACCTCACACTCCCCGACTCTGAGGAGGAGTGAGCAGTTCTTC	CASSTSHSPTLRRSEQFF
TRBJ1-1	TRBV5-1	.	TRBD1	TGCGCCAGCAGCTTGGCCAGGTGGACAGGGTCTAACACTGAAGCTTTCTTT	CASSLARWTGSNTEAFF
TRBJ1-5	TRBV2	once	.	TGTGCCAGCAGTGAAGCGAGATGGACAGACAATCAGCCCCAGCATTTT	CASSEARWTDNQPQHF
TRBJ2-3	TRBV7-3	.	.	TGTGCCAGCAGCTTACCGGGGTGGACAGATACGCAGTATTTT	CASSLPGWTDTQYF
TRBJ1-4	TRBV7-9	.	TRBD1	TGTGCCAGCAGCACGACCGGGACAGAGAATGAAAAACTGTTTTTT	CASSTTGTENEKLFF
TRBJ1-1	TRBV3-1/TRBV3-2	.	.	TGTGCCAGCAGCCTAGGACGGGGGAACACTGAAGCTTTCTTT	CASSLGRGNTEAFF
TRBJ2-1	TRBV6-5	.	TRBD2	TGTGCCAGCAGCAGACTAGCGGGCCAGTCCAATGAGCAGTTCTTC	CASSRLAGQSNEQFF
TRBJ2-1	TRBV25-1	.	TRBD2	TGTGCCAACTCACTAGCGGGGATTTACAATGAGCAGTTCTTC	CANSLAGIYNEQFF
TRBJ1-1	TRBV2	few	TRBD1	TGTGCCAGCAGCCGACAGGGAAACACTGAAGCTTTCTTT	CASSRQGNTEAFF
TRBJ2-2	TRBV19	.	TRBD2	TGTGCCAGTAGGGGACTAGCGGGAGTGCCCGGGGAGCTGTTTTTT	CASRGLAGVPGELFF
TRBJ1-1	TRBV14	.	.	TGTGCCAGCAGCCAAGAAGCGGGGAACACTGAAGCTTTCTTT	CASSQEAGNTEAFF
TRBJ2-7	TRBV5-1	.	.	TGCGCCAGCAGCTTAGACGGGAGTTCTTACGAGCAGTACTTC	CASSLDGSSYEQYF
TRBJ1-5	TRBV21-1	.	.	TGTGCCAGCAGTTACGGACAGGGGAGGGAGTGGGGCAATCAGCCCCAGCATTTT	CASSYGQGREWGNQPQHF
TRBJ2-3	TRBV5-1	.	TRBD2	TGCGCCAGCAGCTTTAGCGGGAGGGGAGTAGATACGCAGTATTTT	CASSFSGRGVDTQYF
TRBJ2-3	TRBV10-3	.	TRBD2	TGTGCCATCTCCGCGGTCAGGGGAGCGGGGGATGGCACAGATACGCAGTATTTT	CAISAVRGAGDGTDTQYF
TRBJ2-3	TRBV7-3	.	.	TGTGCCAGCGCGAGCGGCAGGGGAGCTGGCACAGATACGCAGTATTTT	CASASGRGAGTDTQYF
TRBJ2-2	TRBV2	.	.	TGTGCCAGCACCCTAGACGCGAACACCGGGGAGCTGTTTTTT	CASTLDANTGELFF
TRBJ1-1	TRBV5-1	.	.	TGCGCCAGCAGCTTGGGCGGGATGGACACTGAAGCTTTCTTT	CASSLGGMDTEAFF
TRBJ1-2	TRBV5-1	many	TRBD1	TGCGCCAGCAGCCGTGATGGGACAGGGAATGGCTACACCTTC	CASSRDGTGNGYTF
TRBJ1-1	TRBV28	.	TRBD1	TGTGCCAGCAGTTTACCGACAGGGGGCACTGAAGCTTTCTTT	CASSLPTGGTEAFF
TRBJ2-5	TRBV18	.	TRBD2	TGTGCCAGCTCACGGACTAGCGGGAGGCCCCAAGAGACCCAGTACTTC	CASSRTSGRPQETQYF
TRBJ2-7	TRBV7-9	.	.	TGTGCCAGCAGCGGAATCGGACACCTCTACGAGCAGTACTTC	CASSGIGHLYEQYF
TRBJ2-6	TRBV27	.	.	TGTGCCAGCCGAGTTCAAAACTCTGGGGCCAACGTCCTGACTTTC	CASRVQNSGANVLTF
TRBJ2-5	TRBV29-1	.	.	.	CSVVSLYQETQYF
TRBJ2-4	TRBV5-8	.	.	TGTGCCAGCAGCTCACGGGACATAAAAAACATTCAGTACTTC	CASSSRDIKNIQYF
TRBJ1-3	TRBV5-1	.	.	TGCGCCAGCAGCTTGGATTCGGTCTCTGGAAACACCATATATTTT	CASSLDSVSGNTIYF
TRBJ1-2	TRBV6-6	.	TRBD1	TGTGCCAGCAGTTACTCGACGGACAGGATCCATGGCTACACCTTC	CASSYSTDRIHGYTF
TRBJ1-1	TRBV4-1	.	.	TGCGCCAGCAGCCAAGAAGCACGGAACACTGAAGCTTTCTTT	CASSQEARNTEAFF
TRBJ2-4	TRBV4-1	.	.	TGCGCCAGCAGCCAAGAAGGGTCGGGCGGGCAAAACATTCAGTACTTC	CASSQEGSGGQNIQYF
TRBJ1-2	TRBV4-2	.	TRBD1	TGTGCCAGCAGCCAACTATCCGGGACAGCTCCAAGCTCGCGGAGCGGCTACACCTTC	CASSQLSGTAPSSRSGYTF
TRBJ2-3	TRBV9	.	TRBD1	TGTGCCAGCAGCGGCCCCCGGGACAGGGATGGAGATACGCAGTATTTT	CASSGPRDRDGDTQYF
TRBJ1-2	TRBV7-9	.	.	TGTGCCAGCAGCTTCACAGAAGGAATCTATGGCTACACCTTC	CASSFTEGIYGYTF
TRBJ1-2	TRBV5-1	.	.	TGCGCCAGCAGCTTGACAGGGTCTGGCTACACCTTC	CASSLTGSGYTF
TRBJ2-2	TRBV10-1	.	TRBD1	TGCGCCAGCAAAAGGACAGGGCCCGGGGAGCTGTTTTTT	CASKRTGPGELFF
TRBJ2-7	TRBV5-4	.	.	TGTGCCAGCAGCTTGGGACAGGGAGGTTACGAGCAGTACTTC	CASSLGQGGYEQYF
TRBJ2-2	TRBV9	.	.	TGTGCCAGCAGCACCCCCAGGGGTGGCACCGGGGAGCTGTTTTTT	CASSTPRGGTGELFF
TRBJ2-4	TRBV7-2	.	.	TGTGCCAGCAGCTTAAGAATCGGGGAAATAAACATTCAGTACTTC	CASSLRIGEINIQYF
TRBJ2-3	TRBV5-1	.	TRBD2	TGCGCCAGCAGCCCCGGACTAGCGGGAATATTTGATACGCAGTATTTT	CASSPGLAGIFDTQYF
TRBJ1-1	TRBV6-5	few	.	TGTGCCAGCAGTTACGGATACAGGGCCACTGAAGCTTTCTTT	CASSYGYRATEAFF
TRBJ1-4	TRBV18	.	TRBD1	TGTGCCAGCTCACCACGGACAGGGGGCAGTGAAAAACTGTTTTTT	CASSPRTGGSEKLFF